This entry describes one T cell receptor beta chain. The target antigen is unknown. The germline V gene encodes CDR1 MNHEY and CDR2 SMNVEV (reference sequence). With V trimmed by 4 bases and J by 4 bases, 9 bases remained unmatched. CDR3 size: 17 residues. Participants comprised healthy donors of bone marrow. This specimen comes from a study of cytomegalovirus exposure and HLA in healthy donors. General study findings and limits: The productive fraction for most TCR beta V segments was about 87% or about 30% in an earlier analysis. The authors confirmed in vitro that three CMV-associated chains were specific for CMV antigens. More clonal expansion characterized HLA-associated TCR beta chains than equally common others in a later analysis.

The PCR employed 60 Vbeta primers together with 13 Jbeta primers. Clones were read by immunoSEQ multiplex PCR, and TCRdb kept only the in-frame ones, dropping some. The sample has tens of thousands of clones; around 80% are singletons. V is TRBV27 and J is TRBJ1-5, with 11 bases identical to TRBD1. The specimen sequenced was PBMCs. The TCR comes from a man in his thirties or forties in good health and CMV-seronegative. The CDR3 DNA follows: TGTGCCAGCAGTTCGGACAGGGGGCATCTTACTAATCAGCCCCAGCATTTT. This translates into CASSSDRGHLTNQPQHF.